Presented here are 22 T cell receptor beta chains from one specimen sequenced in a study of T cells in Graves' hyperthyroidism and ophthalmopathy. From RNA transcripts, TCR beta CDR3 regions were amplified. An initial round of RT-PCR targeting the TCR CDR3 relied on the HTBI primer set. TCRdb itself ran the multiplex PCR reads through MiXCR, one entry per CDR3 protein. The table has approximately 150,000 distinct CDR3 sequences, less than 10% seen once. Sequenced sample: blood. Source of these receptors: a woman aged 18-35 years with Graves' hyperthyroidism that later progressed to Graves' ophthalmopathy.

Only a few counts were recorded for this clonotype. The chain joins TRBV9 to TRBJ2-5; D possibly matches TRBD1 or TRBD2 (6 bases each). From germline, CDR1 is SGDLS and CDR2 YYNGEE. Trimming removed 4 bases at V and 2 bases at J, with 15 bases between. The length of the CDR3 is 15 residues. CDR3: CASSLTGGGQETQYF. The CDR3 region has the DNA TGTGCCAGCAGCCTTACCGGAGGGGGGCAAGAGACCCAGTACTTC.

This clonotype was seen repeatedly, ten times or more. The CDR3 DNA reads TGTGCCAGCAGCCAAGCTGGTTGGCTTGAGCAGTTCTTC. It specifies CASSQAGWLEQFF. The rearrangement joins TRBV14 to TRBJ2-1, with D uncertain. Trimming shortened V by 1 base and J by 9 bases, and 10 bases separated the two germline ends. The germline gives CDR1 SGHDN, CDR2 FVKESK. The CDR3 consists of 13 residues.

This clonotype was counted ten times or more. CDR3 residues: CASRRDTQETQYF. In DNA form, the CDR3 reads TGTGCCAGCAGACGGGACACCCAAGAGACCCAGTACTTC. The chain couples TRBV27 to TRBJ2-5; TRBD1 is a possible D gene (6 bases). The V and J ends lost 6 bases and 1 base respectively, with 9 bases between them. The CDR3 covers 13 residues. Germline V CDR1 and CDR2: MNHEY, SMNVEV (reference sequence).

This clonotype was picked up many times. This rearrangement joins TRBV18 to TRBJ2-7; D not certain. The V end lost 3 bases, the J end lost 3 bases, and 3 bases lay between the germline ends. The CDR3 contains 11 residues. The germline gives CDR1 KGHSH, CDR2 LQKENI. CDR3 protein: CASSPDYEQYF. The CDR3, as DNA: TGTGCCAGCTCACCGGACTACGAGCAGTACTTC.

This clonotype has a count of ten or more. The J gene is TRBJ1-4, the V gene TRBV28, with 7 positions matching TRBD1. V was clipped by 5 bases and J by 10 bases; unmatched bases: 7. Germline V lookup: CDR1 MDHEN, CDR2 SYDVKM. The CDR3 is 13 residues long. The CDR3 DNA is TGTGCCAGCAGTCTCCTACAGGGGATAAAACTGTTTTTT. Translated, it gives CASSLLQGIKLFF.

This clonotype was picked up many times. The genes are TRBV27 and TRBJ2-1; 8 bases agree with TRBD1. The junction had 12 bases not matched to a gene; V was cut back by 3 bases and J by 8 bases. CDR3 length equals 16 residues. Germline loops: CDR1 MNHEY, CDR2 SMNVEV (reference sequence). The CDR3, as DNA: TGTGCCAGCAGTTTGGTTGGACAGGGTGGGTTCTATGAGCAGTTCTTC. It codes for CASSLVGQGGFYEQFF.

This clonotype appeared many times. The V gene is TRBV5-1, the J gene TRBJ2-3; 10 bases line up with TRBD2. CDR1 SGHRS and CDR2 YFSETQ come from the germline V gene. V lost 0 bases, J lost 2 bases, and 3 bases stayed unmatched. This CDR3 region has 16 residues. The CDR3 nucleotides read TGCGCCAGCAGCTTGGGACTAGCGGGCCTCACAGATACGCAGTATTTT. Translating it yields CASSLGLAGLTDTQYF.

The table lists this clonotype with many counts. The chain combines TRBV20-1 with TRBJ1-1; D may be TRBD1 (5 bases). The V and J ends lost 4 bases and 1 base respectively, with 13 bases between them. This CDR3 spans 14 amino acids. The germline CDR1 and CDR2 sequences are DFQATT and SNEGSKA (reference sequence). This CDR3 is CSAIRDGKNTEAFF. The CDR3 DNA follows: TGCAGTGCTATCCGGGACGGCAAGAACACTGAAGCTTTCTTT.

In its sample, this clonotype was seen many times. V usage is TRBV7-9 and J usage is TRBJ2-1; tentative D call: TRBD2 (5 bases). The germline CDR1 and CDR2 sequences are SEHNR and FQNEAQ (reference sequence). V was shortened by 11 bases and J by 3 bases, with 17 bases between the two germline ends. The CDR3 has 14 amino acids. The CDR3 bases are TGTGCCGCAGATAGCGAGAACATCTACAATGAGCAGTTCTTC. This codes for CAADSENIYNEQFF.

There are a few counts of this clonotype. This rearrangement joins TRBV14 to TRBJ2-4, with TRBD1 identical over 9 bases. V gave up 0 bases and J gave up 4 bases; unmatched junction bases: 10. This CDR3 spans 18 amino acids. The V gene's germline CDR1 is SGHDN and CDR2 FVKESK. The CDR3 DNA reads as TGTGCCAGCAGCCAAGATATTCCCTTTGGACAGGGGAAAAACATTCAGTACTTC. Protein product: CASSQDIPFGQGKNIQYF.

This clonotype was found many times. V is TRBV27 and J is TRBJ2-1, with D hard to call. This CDR3 has 14 residues. The ends were cut back, 1 base at V and 4 bases at J, with 8 bases in the middle. CDR1 MNHEY and CDR2 SMNVEV come from the germline V gene (reference sequence). CDR3 nucleotides: TGTGCCAGCAGTTTATACGGACGATACAATGAGCAGTTCTTC. Its translation is CASSLYGRYNEQFF.

In its sample, this clonotype was seen many times. The chain employs TRBV20-1 and TRBJ2-2; D unclear. Germline CDR1 and CDR2: DFQATT and SNEGSKA (reference sequence). CDR3 length: 12 residues. Trimming cost V 0 bases and J 7 bases, with 6 bases left between them. This chain's CDR3 is CSAREGIGELFF. In DNA form, the CDR3 reads TGCAGTGCTAGAGAGGGGATCGGGGAGCTGTTTTTT.

The table lists this clonotype with many counts. The rearrangement links TRBV11-2 to TRBJ2-3; perhaps TRBD2 as D (6 bases). The CDR3 extends over 14 amino acids. Germline V gene lookup returns CDR1 SGHAT and CDR2 FQNNGV. Trimming pared 4 bases from V and 3 bases from J, leaving 11 bases between. The CDR3 bases are TGTGCCAGCAGCTCGGGACTTGGGACAGATACGCAGTATTTT. Translated: CASSSGLGTDTQYF.

As for this clonotype: A much larger clone differs by one base, so this may be a read error. The chain employs TRBV6-1 and TRBJ2-3; TRBD2 matches 9 bases. Germline V CDR1 and CDR2: MNHNS, SASEGT. This CDR3 comprises 16 residues. The CDR3 here is CASSEGGGGGSDTRYF. CDR3 DNA: TGTGCCAGCAGTGAAGGCGGCGGGGGGGGGTCAGATACGCGGTATTTT.

At least ten counts were recorded for this clonotype. V is TRBV10-3 and J is TRBJ2-3, with D unclear. V was cut by 6 bases and J by 0 bases, with 13 bases left in between. Looked up from germline, CDR1 is ENHRY and CDR2 is SYGVKD. The CDR3 covers 15 residues. CDR3 region: CAIRVSTHSTDTQYF. The CDR3 nucleotides read TGTGCCATCAGAGTCTCGACTCACAGCACAGATACGCAGTATTTT.

The V and J genes are TRBV30 and TRBJ2-5; D is perhaps TRBD2 (7 bases). Germline loops: CDR1 GTSNPN, CDR2 SVGIG (reference sequence). The V end lost 7 bases, the J end lost 2 bases, and 11 bases lay between the germline ends. CDR3 length equals 12 residues. This chain's CDR3 is CASRGAQETQYF. The CDR3 region has the DNA TGTGCCTCTCGGGGGGCACAAGAGACCCAGTACTTC.

In its sample, this clonotype was seen many times. V gene TRBV30 combines with J gene TRBJ2-1, with D perhaps TRBD1 or TRBD2 (6 bases each). The CDR3 runs 15 residues. The germline gives CDR1 GTSNPN, CDR2 SVGIG (reference sequence). Trimming pared 1 base from V and 4 bases from J, leaving 14 bases between. CDR3 coding DNA: TGTGCCTGGAGTGGCGGGACAACCTCTTACAATGAGCAGTTCTTC. This codes for CAWSGGTTSYNEQFF.

The V call is TRBV20-1, the J call TRBJ2-7, with D unresolved. The CDR3 consists of 14 residues. CDR1 and CDR2 (germline): DFQATT, SNEGSKA (reference sequence). Trimming took off 6 bases at V and 0 bases at J, with 15 bases between the two ends. The chain's CDR3 is CSAQTLISSYEQYF. The CDR3 DNA follows: TGCAGTGCCCAGACACTTATAAGCTCCTACGAGCAGTACTTC.

The rearrangement links TRBV19 to TRBJ1-1; tentative D call: TRBD1 (6 bases). Trimming left V 5 bases short and J 3 bases short, with 16 bases between. Germline CDR1 is LNHDA and CDR2 is SQIVND (reference sequence). The CDR3 is made up of 15 amino acids. CDR3: CASSGVQGRDTEAFF. DNA for the CDR3: TGTGCCAGTAGTGGGGTTCAGGGGCGGGACACTGAAGCTTTCTTT.

In its sample, this clonotype was seen many times. This chain joins TRBV6-1 and TRBJ1-2; 7 bases align to TRBD1. V shed 3 bases, J shed 8 bases, and the junction held 18 bases outside the gene matches. CDR3 length: 17 amino acids. Germline CDR1 and CDR2: MNHNS and SASEGT. The CDR3 sequence: CASSEGGDSSFYRGYTF. The CDR3 bases are TGTGCCAGCAGTGAGGGGGGGGACAGCTCGTTTTACCGCGGCTACACCTTC.

V and J are TRBV11-2 and TRBJ1-1, with D unresolved. The CDR3 runs 15 residues. Germline assignment: CDR1 SGHAT and CDR2 FQNNGV. The V gene lost 1 base and the J gene lost 6 bases, with 15 bases spanning the gap. The CDR3 loop reads CASSLGGGGGPEAFF. CDR3 coding DNA: TGTGCCAGCAGCTTAGGTGGAGGAGGAGGCCCTGAAGCTTTCTTT.

With respect to this clonotype: Since a much larger clone is just one base distant, this may be a read error. The chain employs TRBV3-1 and TRBJ2-7, with 12 bases fitting TRBD2. Germline assignment: CDR1 LGHDT and CDR2 YNNKEL (reference sequence). The CDR3 covers 16 residues. In DNA form, the CDR3 reads TGTGCCGGCAGCCAGGCGACTAGCGGGGGCAACTACGAGCAGTACTTC. Encoded protein: CAGSQATSGGNYEQYF.